The text below deals with one TCR beta chain. Its specificity is not known. The CDR3 extends over 16 amino acids. CDR1 and CDR2 (germline): SGHVS, FNYEAQ. V trimming: 0 bases; J trimming: 7 bases; junction bases outside the gene matches: 12. This record comes from a study of cytomegalovirus exposure and HLA in healthy donors. 60 Vbeta and 13 Jbeta primers were used in PCR. Using immunoSEQ multiplex PCR, the repertoire was profiled, and TCRdb retains in-frame clones only, with some absent. In the table there are 150,000 to 200,000 clones, about 77% of which are singletons. Study-level points and caveats: An analysis was carried out at a later point. It showed that HLA-associated TCR beta chains were more clonally expanded than equally common non-associated chains. Productive rates of about 87% or about 30% were seen for most TCR beta V segments in an earlier analysis. It was taken for granted in presence/absence analyses that sequencing depth across donors was roughly uniform.

The receptor comes from a man aged 55 to 70 in good health and CMV-seronegative. The chain employs TRBV7-6 and TRBJ2-7, with 7 bases that match TRBD2. Sequencing input: PBMCs. CDR3 residues: CASSLAEGGRAREQYF. Written as DNA, the CDR3 is TGTGCCAGCAGCTTAGCGGAGGGAGGGAGGGCAAGGGAGCAGTACTTC.